The entry below gives a single T cell receptor (beta chain) sequence along with its context. Antigen unknown. The data were obtained in a study of T-cell reconstitution after alpha-beta-depleted transplantation in children. Unique molecular identifiers were incorporated during preparation of the TCRbeta library. Each CDR3 protein is one row after TCRdb ran MiXCR on the PCR reads. The sample has hundreds of thousands of distinct CDR3 sequences, about 16% seen once. The germline V and J ends were trimmed by 6 bases and 0 bases, with 12 bases remaining between them. This CDR3 spans 15 amino acids. Germline CDR1 MNHNS, CDR2 SASEGT. Notes on the study in general: From newly produced T cells came most of the T-cell counts and diversity one year after transplant. After transplant, high TCRbeta diversity at day 60 in some patients arose from surviving recipient T cells and thymic progenitors.

Sequenced material: PBMCs, mostly from graft donor cells, taken 360 days after TCRalphabeta/CD19-depleted stem cell transplant. V usage is TRBV6-1 and J usage is TRBJ1-3; D perhaps matches TRBD1 (6 bases). The source is a boy in the first two years of life who had a stem cell transplant for Wiskott-Aldrich syndrome, so the T cells may come from the graft donor. The CDR3 loop is CASRRQVLSGNTIYF. In DNA, the CDR3 is TGTGCCAGCAGGAGACAGGTGCTCTCTGGAAACACCATATATTTT.